One T cell receptor (beta chain) is described in this entry. The antigen is not known. The data belong to a study of lymphopenia after photon versus proton radiotherapy. This table comes from immunoSEQ multiplex PCR, and its TCRdb copy is limited to in-frame clones, with some not included. This sample yields 30,000 or so clones, of which roughly 87% are seen a single time; 50% belongs to the top ten. Study-wide results and caveats: Proton therapy kept repertoires fairly stable, unlike photons, which gained effector/memory cells.

The CDR3 runs to 13 residues. Trimming took 0 bases from V and 3 from J, leaving 6 bases between them. CDR1 is SGHRS, CDR2 YFSETQ, per germline. The clonotype originates from a woman in her fifties or sixties with cholangiocarcinoma. Some clones in this sample may be carry-over from other donors' samples. V gene TRBV5-1 combines with J gene TRBJ1-1; no definite D call. The sequencing used peripheral blood, collected from a patient treated with proton-based radiotherapy. This CDR3 reads CASSLAADTEAFF. The CDR3 nucleotides are TGCGCCAGCAGCTTGGCCGCTGACACTGAAGCTTTCTTT.